The 4 T cell receptor beta chains reported below all come from one sample, sequenced in a study of T cell responses to AZD1222 COVID-19 vaccine. Libraries were prepared by immunoSEQ multiplex PCR; TCRdb keeps only in-frame clonotypes and omits some of them. Found here are approximately 100,000 clones, about nine tenths of them singletons; the top ten hold approximately 1.2%. The specimen comprised peripheral blood, sampled on day 0 of AZD1222 vaccination. The receptors derive from an adult in good health.

This clone was counted only a few times. The CDR3 DNA reads as TGCGCCAGCTCCAGGGGGGCTAGCGGGGGGTTTAATGAGCAGTTCTTC. Its translation: CASSRGASGGFNEQFF. This chain links TRBV5-1 with TRBJ2-1; 11 bases fit TRBD2. V was clipped by 7 bases and J by 7 bases; unmatched bases: 13. The CDR3 is 16 residues long. Germline lookup yields CDR1 SGHRS and CDR2 YFSETQ.

The V gene is TRBV5-6, the J gene TRBJ1-2; 7 bases line up with TRBD1. The CDR3 consists of 16 residues. J was trimmed by 0 bases and V by 5 bases; bases with no gene match: 10. Looked up from germline, CDR1 is SGHDT and CDR2 is YYEEEE. The CDR3 is CASRVGGGDPNYGYTF. The CDR3 nucleotides are TGTGCCAGCAGGGTTGGAGGGGGCGATCCTAACTATGGCTACACCTTC.

The chain recombines TRBV19 with TRBJ1-1, with no clear D. The CDR3 is 12 residues long. The germline V and J ends were trimmed by 9 bases and 1 base, with 9 bases remaining between them. Germline V gene data show CDR1 as LNHDA and CDR2 as SQIVND (reference sequence). CDR3 sequence: CASTDPNTEAFF. DNA for the CDR3: TGTGCCAGCACCGATCCGAACACTGAAGCTTTCTTT.

The chain is built from TRBV7-9 and TRBJ1-1, with 7 bases that match TRBD1. The CDR3 is made up of 15 amino acids. The germline V gene has CDR1 SEHNR and CDR2 FQNEAQ (reference sequence). Unmatched junction bases numbered 7, after V lost 2 bases and J lost 4 bases. Written as DNA, the CDR3 is TGTGCCAGCAGCTTATTGACAGGGTTGATCACTGAAGCTTTCTTT. Translation gives CASSLLTGLITEAFF.